The entry below describes one T cell receptor (beta chain). In the original analysis: Amplification with reference gene primers provided the estimates of nucleated cell counts. Data came from immunoSEQ multiplex PCR; TCRdb stores just in-frame clones and leaves some out. V and J calls and clone size come straight from that table; D and trimming were deduced from the DNA. The sample lists 150,000 to 200,000 clones; 87% were seen once. The data were obtained in a study of blood T cell repertoires in COVID-19. The wider study: COVID-19 samples, acute and convalescent, were from the United States, Italy and Spain. Sample material is recorded as cDNA or gDNA derived from T cells, B-cell-depleted T cells, or PBMCs.

The CDR3 is made up of 14 amino acids. V usage is TRBV21-1 and J usage is TRBJ1-2. TRBV21-1 is shown as a pseudogene. This TCR was recovered from a man younger than 35 with active or convalescent COVID-19. The specimen sequenced was peripheral blood. CDR3 loop: CASSKNSANYGYTF. CDR3 DNA: TGTGCCAGCAGCAAAAATTCTGCTAACTATGGCTACACCTTC.